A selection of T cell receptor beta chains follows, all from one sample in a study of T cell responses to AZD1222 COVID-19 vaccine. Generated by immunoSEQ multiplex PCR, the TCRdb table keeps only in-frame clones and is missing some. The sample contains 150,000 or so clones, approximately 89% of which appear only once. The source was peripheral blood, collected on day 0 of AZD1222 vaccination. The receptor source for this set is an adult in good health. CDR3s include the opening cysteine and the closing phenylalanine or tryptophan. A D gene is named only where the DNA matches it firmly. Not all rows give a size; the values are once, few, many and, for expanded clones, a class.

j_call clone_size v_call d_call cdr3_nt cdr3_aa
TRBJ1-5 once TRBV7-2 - TGTGCCAGCAGCTTAGGCGTTAGTTGGGACAATCAGCCCCAGCATTTT CASSLGVSWDNQPQHF
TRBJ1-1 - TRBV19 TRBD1 TGTGCCAGTAGTCCGTCGGGACAGGGGTTAGTCACCACTGAAGCTTTCTTT CASSPSGQGLVTTEAFF
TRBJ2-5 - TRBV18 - TGTGCCAGCTCACCCGGCTACCAAGAGACCCAGTACTTC CASSPGYQETQYF
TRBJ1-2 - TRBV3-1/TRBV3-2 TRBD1 TGTGCCAGCAGCCAAGATCTTGGGGTCCTCGGGAGGGGGCCCTCGCTATCCTTCATCTATGGCTACACCTTC CASSQDLGVLGRGPSLSFIYGYTF
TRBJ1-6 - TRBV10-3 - TGTGCCATCAGGGGGGCGGGAATAGGGAATTCACCCCTCCACTTT CAIRGAGIGNSPLHF
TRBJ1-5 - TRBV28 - TGTGCCAGCAGTTTAGGTAGCAATCAGCCCCAGCATTTT CASSLGSNQPQHF
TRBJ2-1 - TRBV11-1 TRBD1 TGTGCCAGCAGCTTCCGACAGGGGGAGAATGAGCAGTTCTTC CASSFRQGENEQFF
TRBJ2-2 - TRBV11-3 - TGTGCCAGCAGCGAAAGGGACGTCGGCTACACCGGGGAGCTGTTTTTT CASSERDVGYTGELFF
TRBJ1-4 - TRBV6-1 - TGTGCCAGCAGGGGGGGACCAGTCGGTGAAAAACTGTTTTTT CASRGGPVGEKLFF
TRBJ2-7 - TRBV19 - TGTGCCAGTAGTATATTCGCCGAAAGCTACTACGAGCAGTACTTC CASSIFAESYYEQYF
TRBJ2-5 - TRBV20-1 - TGCAGTGCTAGCGGGGATGAGACCCAGTACTTC CSASGDETQYF
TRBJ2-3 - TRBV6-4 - TGTGCCAGCAGTTCGAACGGGGGTAGCACAGATACGCAGTATTTT CASSSNGGSTDTQYF
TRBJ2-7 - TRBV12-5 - TGTGCTAGTGGTTTGGTTCTCGGCGCCTCCTACGAGCAGTACTTC CASGLVLGASYEQYF
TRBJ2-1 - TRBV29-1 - TGCAGCGGGGATCGGGGGCCTGAGCAGTTCTTC CSGDRGPEQFF
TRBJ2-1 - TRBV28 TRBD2 TGTGCCAGCAGTTTCGCGGGAGGGGCGCAGTTCTTC CASSFAGGAQFF
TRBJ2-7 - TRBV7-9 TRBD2 TGTGCCACCGCCCCGGGCCTAGCGGGAGAGCAGTACTTC CATAPGLAGEQYF
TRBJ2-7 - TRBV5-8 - TGTGCCAGCAATCGGGGTACCTACGAGCAGTACTTC CASNRGTYEQYF
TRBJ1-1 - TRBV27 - TGTGCCAGCAGTTTTGGGGGGGGTGAAGCTTTCTTT CASSFGGGEAFF
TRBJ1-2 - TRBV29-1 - TGCAGCGTTGAAGATCGATGGGGGGGCTATGGCTACACCTTC CSVEDRWGGYGYTF
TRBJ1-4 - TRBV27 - TGTGCCAGCAGTTTATACGTGGGAGCCGGTGAAAAACTGTTTTTT CASSLYVGAGEKLFF
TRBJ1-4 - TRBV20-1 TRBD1 TGCAGTGCTAGTTCCGGGACAGGTGGTGAAAAACTGTTTTTT CSASSGTGGEKLFF
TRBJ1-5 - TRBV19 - TGTGCCAGTAGCGCCCGTGGGGGTCAGCCCCAGCATTTT CASSARGGQPQHF
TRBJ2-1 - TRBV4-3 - TGCGCCAGCAGCCAAGAGGGGGGACTCGGCTCCTACAATGAGCAGTTCTTC CASSQEGGLGSYNEQFF
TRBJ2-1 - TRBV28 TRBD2 TGTGCCAGCAGTTTTATCCTAGCGGCCGACAATGAGCAGTTCTTC CASSFILAADNEQFF